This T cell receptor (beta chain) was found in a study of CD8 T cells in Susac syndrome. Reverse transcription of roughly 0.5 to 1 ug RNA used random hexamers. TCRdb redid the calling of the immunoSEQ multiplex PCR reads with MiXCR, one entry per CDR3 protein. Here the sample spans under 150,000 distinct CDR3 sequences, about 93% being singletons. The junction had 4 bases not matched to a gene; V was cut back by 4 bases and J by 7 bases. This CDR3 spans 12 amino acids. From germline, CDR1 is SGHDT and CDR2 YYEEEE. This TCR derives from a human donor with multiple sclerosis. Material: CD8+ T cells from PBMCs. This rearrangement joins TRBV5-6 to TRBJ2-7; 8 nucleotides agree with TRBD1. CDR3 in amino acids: CASSRTGFEQYF. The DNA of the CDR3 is TGTGCCAGCAGCCGGACAGGGTTTGAGCAGTACTTC. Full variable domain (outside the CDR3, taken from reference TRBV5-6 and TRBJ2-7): DAGVTQSPTHLIKTRGQQVTLRCSPKSGHDTVSWYQQALGQGPQFIFQYYEEEERQRGNFPDRFSGHQFPNYSSELNVNALLLGDSALYLCASSRTGFEQYFGPGTRLTVT.